This TCR beta chain was documented in a study of human T cells and chemical hapten exposure. Looking at the study overall: All patients underwent weekly scalp dosing with diphenylcyclopropenone for the full roughly 25-week study.

Time point in this sample: patch test 1, 2 weeks after DPC sensitization. Treatment given: therapeutic diphenylcyclopropenone sensitization with weekly scalp DPC. Only a few counts were recorded for this clonotype. The antigen is unknown. The study used a library that attached unique molecular identifiers to individual cDNA molecules. Using its own MiXCR run on the RACE reads, TCRdb lists one record per CDR3 protein. The sample lists tens of thousands of distinct CDR3 sequences; approximately 9.8% were seen once. Study-wide results and limits: Expanded TCRs formed significantly more large CDR3 similarity clusters than controls. Positive correlation was observed between PT1 expanded TCR counts and patch test score.

Trimming removed 6 bases from V and 7 bases from J; junction bases left unmatched: 13. CDR3 size: 18 residues. Germline CDR1 is LNHDA and CDR2 is SQIVND (reference sequence). This sequence joins TRBV19 and TRBJ1-6, with TRBD1 identical over 12 bases. This sequence originates from a middle-aged woman with alopecia areata. Some clones in this sample may be carry-over from other donors' samples. The input for sequencing was whole blood, taken in connection with sensitization to the hapten diphenylcyclopropenone (DPC). The DNA of the CDR3 is TGTGCCAGTAGCTACTCCGGGACAGGGGGCTGGGGGAATTCACCCCTCCACTTT. As protein: CASSYSGTGGWGNSPLHF. The entire variable domain, with the rest obtained from reference TRBV19 and TRBJ1-6, is as follows: DGGITQSPKYLFRKEGQNVTLSCEQNLNHDAMYWYRQDPGQGLRLIYYSQIVNDFQKGDIAEGYSVSREKKESFPLTVTSAQKNPTAFYLCASSYSGTGGWGNSPLHFGNGTRLTVT.